One sample yielded the 21 T cell receptor beta chains listed below, sequenced in a study of blood T cell repertoires in COVID-19. The assay was immunoSEQ multiplex PCR, and TCRdb's table has in-frame clones only and misses some. This table has about 240,000 clones, roughly 87% appearing once. The sequencing input was peripheral blood. These receptors all stem from a man between 60 and 70 years old who had recovered from COVID-19.

This chain's CDR3 is CASSYSRAQETQYF. The CDR3 bases are TGTGCCAGCAGTTACTCGCGGGCGCAAGAGACCCAGTACTTC. The genes are TRBV6-5 and TRBJ2-5; D might be TRBD2 (5 bases). The CDR3 extends over 14 amino acids. Trimming removed 0 bases at V and 2 bases at J, with 7 bases between. The V gene's germline CDR1 is MNHEY and CDR2 SVGAGI.

This sequence joins TRBV2 and TRBJ1-2; maybe TRBD1 (5 bases). This CDR3 has 13 residues. V lost 4 bases and J 4 bases, leaving 10 bases between the germline ends. Germline V CDR1 and CDR2: SNHLY, FYNNEI. The CDR3 sequence is CASSVLQAYGYTF. CDR3 in DNA: TGTGCCAGCAGTGTTCTACAGGCCTATGGCTACACCTTC.

The chain carries TRBV12-5 and TRBJ1-3; D is uncertain. The germline CDR1 and CDR2 sequences are LGHNT and FRNRAP. This CDR3 has 17 amino acids. The germline V and J ends were trimmed by 1 base and 0 bases, with 13 bases remaining between them. CDR3 sequence: CASGLAPGSISGNTIYF. CDR3 bases: TGTGCTAGTGGTTTGGCCCCCGGGTCCATCTCTGGAAACACCATATATTTT. The complete variable domain, with remaining parts taken from reference TRBV12-5 and TRBJ1-3, reads DARVTQTPRHKVTEMGQEVTMRCQPILGHNTVFWYRQTMMQGLELLAYFRNRAPLDDSGMPKDRFSAEMPDATLATLKIQPSEPRDSAVYFCASGLAPGSISGNTIYFGEGSWLTVV.

The chain couples TRBV5-1 to TRBJ2-3, with a possible D match to TRBD2 (5 bases). The CDR3 runs 15 residues. Germline V CDR1 and CDR2: SGHRS, YFSETQ. V was shortened by 6 bases and J by 4 bases, with 18 bases between the two germline ends. Here the CDR3 reads CASTRRPGSADTQYF. CDR3 coding DNA: TGCGCCAGCACACGAAGACCTGGTAGCGCAGATACGCAGTATTTT.

This CDR3 reads CASKLPGQRPNTGELFF. For the CDR3, the DNA is TGTGCCAGCAAACTACCGGGACAGAGGCCTAACACCGGGGAGCTGTTTTTT. The chain joins TRBV9 to TRBJ2-2, with 7 nucleotides matching TRBD1. V shed 6 bases, J shed 2 bases, and the junction held 13 bases outside the gene matches. This CDR3 has 17 residues. Germline CDR1 and CDR2: SGDLS and YYNGEE.

The CDR3 sequence: CASSDGRGTGNTIYF. CDR3 DNA: TGTGCCAGCAGTGATGGGCGGGGAACTGGAAACACCATATATTTT. The chain carries TRBV2 and TRBJ1-3; D gene unclear. The CDR3 consists of 15 residues. In germline, CDR1 is SNHLY, CDR2 FYNNEI. Trimming pared 3 bases from V and 2 bases from J, leaving 11 bases between.

V gene TRBV3-1 (or the pseudogene TRBV3-2) combines with J gene TRBJ1-4; possibly TRBD1 for D (5 bases). Germline CDR1 is LGHDT and CDR2 is YNNKEL (reference sequence). The length of the CDR3 is 16 residues. Between the trimmed V and J ends, which lost 2 bases and 7 bases, there was a span of 17 bases. The CDR3 bases are TGTGCCAGCAGCCAAATATTTGTGGGGCGTGCTGAAAAACTGTTTTTT. It is translated as CASSQIFVGRAEKLFF.

The chain is built from TRBV3-1 (or the pseudogene TRBV3-2) and TRBJ1-1; TRBD1 is a possible D gene (5 bases). Germline CDR1 and CDR2: LGHDT and YNNKEL (reference sequence). Trimming left V 3 bases short and J 1 base short, with 12 bases between. The CDR3 covers 15 residues. In DNA form, the CDR3 reads TGTGCCAGCAGCCAGGGGGGGAGCGGGAACACTGAAGCTTTCTTT. This translates into CASSQGGSGNTEAFF.

This chain uses TRBV6-5 with TRBJ2-2, with D unresolved. Germline-derived CDR1 and CDR2 are MNHEY and SVGAGI. Trimming left V 2 bases short and J 4 bases short, with 11 bases between. The CDR3 totals 15 residues. The CDR3 sequence: CASSYLSQFTGELFF. For the CDR3, the DNA is TGTGCCAGCAGTTACCTTTCACAGTTCACCGGGGAGCTGTTTTTT.

This rearrangement joins TRBV19 to TRBJ1-1; the D gene is possibly TRBD1 (6 bases). The germline V and J ends were trimmed by 6 bases and 0 bases, with 11 bases remaining between them. Germline V gene data show CDR1 as LNHDA and CDR2 as SQIVND (reference sequence). The CDR3 length is 14 residues. CDR3 protein: CASRAQGMNTEAFF. CDR3 coding DNA: TGTGCCAGTAGGGCACAGGGCATGAACACTGAAGCTTTCTTT.

This clone was seen just once. The V and J genes are TRBV6-5 and TRBJ2-4, with D tentatively TRBD1 (6 bases). The ends were cut back, 2 bases at V and 1 base at J, with 9 bases in the middle. Looked up from germline, CDR1 is MNHEY and CDR2 is SVGAGI. This CDR3 has 15 residues. The CDR3 reads CASSYNRVAKNIQYF. The DNA of the CDR3 is TGTGCCAGCAGTTACAACAGGGTGGCCAAAAACATTCAGTACTTC.

The chain carries TRBV10-2 and TRBJ1-1; 11 bases line up with TRBD1. Germline CDR1 and CDR2: WSHSY and SAAADI. J gave up 1 base and V 8 bases, and 0 bases lay outside the gene matches. This CDR3 region has 13 residues. DNA of the CDR3: TGCGCCAGCGGACAGGGGGCGAACACTGAAGCTTTCTTT. This encodes CASGQGANTEAFF.

This clone came up a few times. The genes are TRBV18 and TRBJ1-6; 7 bases are a match to TRBD1. After removal of 4 bases from V and 8 bases from J, the junction contained 14 bases not matched to a gene. This CDR3 spans 17 amino acids. Germline V gene data show CDR1 as KGHSH and CDR2 as LQKENI. The CDR3 here is CASSRLPGGRRDSPLHF. The CDR3 nucleotides read TGTGCCAGCTCACGGCTTCCAGGGGGAAGGCGAGATTCACCCCTCCACTTT.

This sequence joins TRBV6-7 and TRBJ2-6; 8 bases line up with TRBD1. TRBV6-7 is classed as an ORF, of uncertain function. V lost 0 bases, J lost 2 bases, and 0 bases stayed unmatched. This CDR3 is 16 amino acids long. Here the CDR3 reads CASSYSTGAGANVLTF. CDR3 DNA: TGTGCCAGCAGTTACTCGACAGGGGCTGGGGCCAACGTCCTGACTTTC.

This clone was found once. The V and J genes are TRBV30 and TRBJ2-7, with TRBD2 as a possible D gene (5 bases). Germline CDR1 is GTSNPN and CDR2 is SVGIG (reference sequence). The CDR3 contains 14 residues. V was cut by 0 bases and J by 4 bases, with 13 bases left in between. This chain's CDR3 is CAWSVHDWTYEQYF. The DNA of the CDR3 is TGTGCCTGGAGTGTCCACGACTGGACTTACGAGCAGTACTTC.

The chain is built from TRBV7-6 and TRBJ1-6; 9 bases match TRBD1. Per the germline V gene, CDR1 is SGHVS and CDR2 is FNYEAQ. The CDR3 extends over 15 amino acids. The V and J ends lost 4 bases and 7 bases, in that order; junction bases with no gene match: 5. CDR3 in amino acids: CASSSLQGANSPLHF. CDR3 nucleotide sequence: TGTGCCAGCAGCTCCTTACAGGGGGCAAATTCACCCCTCCACTTT.

V is TRBV14 and J is TRBJ2-1; weak D call: TRBD1 (6 bases). CDR1 SGHDN and CDR2 FVKESK come from the germline V gene. Trimming stripped 4 bases from V and 5 bases from J, with 18 bases between. The CDR3 runs to 16 residues. CDR3 sequence: CASSRTVTNLNNEQFF. The CDR3 nucleotides read TGTGCCAGCAGCCGGACAGTGACGAACCTGAACAATGAGCAGTTCTTC.

The chain recombines TRBV5-1 with TRBJ1-2; weak D call: TRBD1 (6 bases). CDR1 and CDR2 from the germline V gene are SGHRS and YFSETQ. The V and J ends lost 4 bases and 2 bases respectively, with 15 bases between them. The length of the CDR3 is 15 residues. CDR3 in DNA: TGCGCCAGCAGCCTGGCGGGCAGGGGCAACTATGGCTACACCTTC. This translates into CASSLAGRGNYGYTF. The whole variable domain, filled in from reference TRBV5-1 and TRBJ1-2, reads KAGVTQTPRYLIKTRGQQVTLSCSPISGHRSVSWYQQTPGQGLQFLFEYFSETQRNKGNFPGRFSGRQFSNSRSEMNVSTLELGDSALYLCASSLAGRGNYGYTFGSGTRLTVV.

On this clone: At one end, the junction sequence differs from germline, possibly due to a read error. V usage is TRBV18 and J usage is TRBJ2-3; no definite D call. This CDR3 comprises 12 residues. Per germline, CDR1 KGHSH and CDR2 LQKENI. CDR3 bases: TGTGCCAGCTCAGCACCCCAGGATACGCAGTATTTT. This codes for CASSAPQDTQYF. Variable domain in full (rest from reference TRBV18 and TRBJ2-3): NAGVMQNPRHLVRRRGQEARLRCSPMKGHSHVYWYRQLPEEGLKFMVYLQKENIIDESGMPKERFSAEFPKEGPSILRIQQVVRGDSAAYFCASSAPQDTQYFGPGTRLTVL.

This chain uses TRBV5-1 with TRBJ2-1; maybe TRBD1 (6 bases). The CDR3 is 15 amino acids. Deletions cut 2 bases from V and 4 bases from J, with 13 bases between. Looked up from germline, CDR1 is SGHRS and CDR2 is YFSETQ. The CDR3 loop reads CASSFGVGGYNEQFF. CDR3 coding DNA: TGCGCCAGCAGCTTCGGGGTAGGGGGATACAATGAGCAGTTCTTC.

The chain carries TRBV21-1 and TRBJ1-3. TRBV21-1 has pseudogene status. This CDR3 contains 14 residues. Written as DNA, the CDR3 is TGTGCCAGCAGCCCGCCGGGGTCTGGAAACACCATATATTTT. Translated, it gives CASSPPGSGNTIYF.